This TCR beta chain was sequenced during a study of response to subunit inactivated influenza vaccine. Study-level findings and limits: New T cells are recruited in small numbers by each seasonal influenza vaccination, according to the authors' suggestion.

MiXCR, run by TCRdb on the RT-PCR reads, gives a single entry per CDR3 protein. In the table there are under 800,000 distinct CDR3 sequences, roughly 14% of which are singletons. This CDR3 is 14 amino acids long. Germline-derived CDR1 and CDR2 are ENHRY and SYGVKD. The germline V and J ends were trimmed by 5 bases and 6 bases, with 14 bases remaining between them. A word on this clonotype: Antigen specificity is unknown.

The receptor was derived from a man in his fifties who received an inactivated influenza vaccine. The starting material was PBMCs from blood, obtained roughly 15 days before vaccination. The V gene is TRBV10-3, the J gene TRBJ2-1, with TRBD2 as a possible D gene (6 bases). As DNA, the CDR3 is TGTGCCATCAGTTCGGGACTTCCTCTCAATGAGCAGTTCTTC. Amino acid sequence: CAISSGLPLNEQFF.